The clone carrying this TCR beta chain turned up a few times. This entry comes from a study of T-cell memory formation after mild COVID-19. The CDR3 is made up of 14 amino acids. Unmatched junction bases numbered 3, after V lost 6 bases and J lost 5 bases. The germline V gene encodes CDR1 SEHNR and CDR2 FQNEAQ (reference sequence). TCRdb reprocessed the 5' RACE reads via MiXCR and lists one record per CDR3 protein. The sample includes about 170,000 distinct CDR3 sequences, 10% to 15% of them seen just once. Sample: PBMCs or a T cell subset sorted from them (not recorded which). The clonotype was recovered from a man aged 18 to 35 who had mild COVID-19 (a few samples of this study predate the infection). Cell type and time point are not known. V and J are TRBV7-9 and TRBJ1-6; TRBD1 matches at 8 bases. CDR3 DNA: TGTGCCAGCAGAACAGGGGGGAATAATTCACCCCTCCACTTT. It specifies CASRTGGNNSPLHF.